Listed here is a single T cell receptor (beta chain). The antigen is unknown. The data stem from a study of cytomegalovirus exposure and HLA in healthy donors. Whole-study results and caveats: The authors enumerated roughly 160 TCR beta chains as linked to cytomegalovirus. A few of the chains that were CMV-associated were confirmed in vitro to be specific for CMV antigens. Most TCR sequences proved rare, with some public TCRs found in many donors. Reports showed the classifier diagnosing cytomegalovirus status with high specificity and sensitivity.

TCRdb's copy holds only in-frame clones and misses some; the assay was immunoSEQ multiplex PCR. This sample carries fewer than 350,000 clones, roughly 90% of them seen once, and the ten largest clones take about 0.86%. Looked up from germline, CDR1 is MNHEY and CDR2 is SMNVEV (reference sequence). V lost 6 bases to trimming and J lost 2 bases, with 11 bases between them. The CDR3 consists of 13 residues. The rearrangement uses TRBV27 and TRBJ2-7; D possibly corresponds to TRBD1 (6 bases). The sequencing input was PBMCs. This TCR came from a woman aged 18-35 years in good health and CMV-seronegative. This CDR3 is CASSPRGTYEQYF. CDR3 DNA: TGTGCCAGCAGCCCCAGGGGAACCTACGAGCAGTACTTC.